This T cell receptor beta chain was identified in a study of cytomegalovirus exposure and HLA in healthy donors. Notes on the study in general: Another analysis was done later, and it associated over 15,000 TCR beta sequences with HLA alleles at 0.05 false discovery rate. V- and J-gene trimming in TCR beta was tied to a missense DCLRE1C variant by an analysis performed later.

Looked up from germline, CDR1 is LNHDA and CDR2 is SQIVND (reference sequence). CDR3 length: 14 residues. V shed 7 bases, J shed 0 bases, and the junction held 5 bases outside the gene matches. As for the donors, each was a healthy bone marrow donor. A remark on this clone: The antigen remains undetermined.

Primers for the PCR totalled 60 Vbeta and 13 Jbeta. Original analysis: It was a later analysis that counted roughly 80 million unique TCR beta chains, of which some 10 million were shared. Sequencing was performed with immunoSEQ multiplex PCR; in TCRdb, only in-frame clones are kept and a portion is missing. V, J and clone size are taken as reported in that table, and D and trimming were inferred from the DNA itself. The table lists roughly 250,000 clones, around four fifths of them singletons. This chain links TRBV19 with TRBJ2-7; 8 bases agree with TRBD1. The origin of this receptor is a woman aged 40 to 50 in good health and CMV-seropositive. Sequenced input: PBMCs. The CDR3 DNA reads TGTGCCAGTAAAGGACAGGGAGGCTCCTACGAGCAGTACTTC. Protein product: CASKGQGGSYEQYF.